Each of the 27 T cell receptor beta chains below was sequenced from the same sample in a study of shared clonotypes between healthy human individuals. The protocol was immunoSEQ multiplex PCR, while the TCRdb copy is restricted to in-frame clones and leaves out a portion. The sample contains more than 1 million clones, 75% to 85% of which appear only once. What was sequenced was memory CD4+ T cells from PBMCs. Subset in this sample: CD45RA-negative fraction. The receptors here all came from a man aged 18 to 29 in good health. Some clones in this sample may be carry-over from other donors' samples.

This chain connects TRBV14 to TRBJ2-2; a weak D match, TRBD1 (6 bases). The CDR3 runs 14 residues. The ends were cut back, 3 bases at V and 4 bases at J, with 9 bases in the middle. Germline V gene data show CDR1 as SGHDN and CDR2 as FVKESK. CDR3 DNA sequence: TGTGCCAGCAGCCAGGGGGCTAGCACCGGGGAGCTGTTTTTT. Protein sequence: CASSQGASTGELFF.

The CDR3 DNA reads TGTGCCAGCAGCTCTGGTCGGTTAGGGTGGAGCACTGAAGCTTTCTTT. Translated, it gives CASSSGRLGWSTEAFF. V and J are TRBV7-8 and TRBJ1-1; no firm D call. Germline values: CDR1 SGHVS, CDR2 FQNEAQ. This CDR3 is 16 amino acids long. V was shortened by 4 bases and J by 4 bases, with 19 bases between the two germline ends.

This clone was found a few times. The rearrangement uses TRBV7-3 and TRBJ2-2; 12 bases match TRBD2. The J segment lost 4 bases and the V segment lost 2 bases, leaving 5 bases of the junction unmatched. This CDR3 is 17 amino acids long. Germline V gene lookup returns CDR1 SGHTA and CDR2 FQGTGA. The CDR3 DNA reads TGTGCCAGCAGCTTATGGTCGACTAGCGGGAGCACCGGGGAGCTGTTTTTT. Protein product: CASSLWSTSGSTGELFF.

This clone is a singleton in its sample. The chain links TRBV5-4 to TRBJ2-2; 7 bases line up with TRBD1. The CDR3 extends over 16 amino acids. Germline CDR1 reads SGHNT; CDR2 reads YYREEE (reference sequence). Germline trimming cut 4 bases from V and 6 bases from J; bases unmatched to any gene: 12. The CDR3 DNA reads TGTGCCAGCAGCCGCCCAGACAGGGCGGGTGCCGGGGAGCTGTTTTTT. It specifies CASSRPDRAGAGELFF.

The table lists this clone with a few counts. This chain links TRBV20-1 with TRBJ1-1; no clear D. V lost 0 bases and J 11 bases, leaving 10 bases between the germline ends. Germline CDR1 DFQATT, CDR2 SNEGSKA (reference sequence). The CDR3 has 11 residues. CDR3: CSARETGKAFF. The CDR3 DNA is TGCAGTGCTAGAGAGACGGGGAAGGCTTTCTTT.

J is TRBJ2-1 and V is TRBV5-4; TRBD1 aligns across 7 bases. The germline V gene encodes CDR1 SGHNT and CDR2 YYREEE (reference sequence). The V segment lost 4 bases and the J segment 5 bases; nucleotides outside the gene matches: 9. The CDR3 spans 15 residues. CDR3 protein: CASSPEGQRNNEQFF. The CDR3 DNA sequence: TGTGCCAGCAGCCCCGAGGGACAGAGAAACAATGAGCAGTTCTTC.

This sequence joins TRBV15 and TRBJ2-5; possible D gene TRBD2, 6 bases. The V gene's germline CDR1 is LNHNV and CDR2 YYDKDF (reference sequence). The CDR3 totals 14 residues. V gave up 0 bases and J gave up 2 bases, with 7 bases separating them. The CDR3, as DNA: TGTGCCACCAGCAGAGATAGCGGACAAGAGACCCAGTACTTC. Amino acid sequence: CATSRDSGQETQYF.

Only a few counts were recorded for this clone. The rearrangement joins TRBV7-2 to TRBJ1-1; no firm D call. CDR1 and CDR2 (germline): SGHTA, FQGNSA. This CDR3 has 16 amino acids. Trimming stripped 1 base from V and 0 bases from J, with 12 bases between. The DNA for the CDR3 is TGTGCCAGCAGCTTAGGGAGGTCAGCGATGAACACTGAAGCTTTCTTT. It yields the protein CASSLGRSAMNTEAFF.

V usage is TRBV6-5 and J usage is TRBJ2-6; no firm D call. Trimming cost V 2 bases and J 0 bases, with 5 bases left between them. CDR1 and CDR2 from the germline V gene are MNHEY and SVGAGI. This CDR3 has 15 amino acids. CDR3 region: CASSYDSSGANVLTF. The CDR3, as DNA: TGTGCCAGCAGTTACGATAGCTCTGGGGCCAACGTCCTGACTTTC.

This chain links TRBV7-9 with TRBJ2-1; a weak D match, TRBD2 (6 bases). The V gene lost 10 bases and the J gene lost 16 bases, with 20 bases spanning the gap. Germline V gene lookup returns CDR1 SEHNR and CDR2 FQNEAQ (reference sequence). The CDR3 runs 11 residues. The CDR3 nucleotides are TGTGCCACCCTTAGCCCGTCGGGGGTTTTCTTC. Encoded protein: CATLSPSGVFF.

This sequence joins TRBV28 and TRBJ1-2; 7 nucleotides align to TRBD1. In germline, CDR1 is MDHEN, CDR2 SYDVKM. Trimming took 11 bases from V and 2 from J; bases not matched to a gene: 5. The CDR3 is made up of 12 amino acids. CDR3 in amino acids: CAAGTANYGYTF. The CDR3 DNA reads as TGTGCCGCCGGGACAGCAAACTATGGCTACACCTTC.

This clone showed up just a few times. The V gene is TRBV6-1, the J gene TRBJ1-1, with unresolved D. The CDR3 runs 13 residues. Germline assignment: CDR1 MNHNS and CDR2 SASEGT. V lost 7 bases and J lost 3, with 12 bases in between. Here the CDR3 DNA reads TGTGCCAGCAAAACACGGCGGGACACTGAAGCTTTCTTT. Protein: CASKTRRDTEAFF.

Turning to this clone: Within the sample, other DNA sequences also encode this same CDR3. The rearrangement joins TRBV5-1 to TRBJ1-1; TRBD1 might be the D (5 bases). V was shortened by 4 bases and J by 5 bases, with 12 bases between the two germline ends. The CDR3 extends over 13 amino acids. Germline V gene sequence: CDR1 SGHRS, CDR2 YFSETQ. CDR3 loop: CASSLEGRTEAFF. The CDR3 DNA reads as TGCGCCAGCAGCCTGGAGGGACGGACTGAAGCTTTCTTT. The full variable domain, with the rest looked up from reference TRBV5-1 and TRBJ1-1, is KAGVTQTPRYLIKTRGQQVTLSCSPISGHRSVSWYQQTPGQGLQFLFEYFSETQRNKGNFPGRFSGRQFSNSRSEMNVSTLELGDSALYLCASSLEGRTEAFFGQGTRLTVV.

V is TRBV11-2 and J is TRBJ1-1; no clear D. CDR3 size: 13 residues. Trimming removed 5 bases at V and 8 bases at J, with 15 bases between. Germline V gene lookup returns CDR1 SGHAT and CDR2 FQNNGV. The CDR3 sequence: CASSPDRGQEAFF. CDR3 bases: TGTGCCAGCAGCCCCGACCGCGGCCAGGAAGCTTTCTTT.

The chain links TRBV2 to TRBJ1-2, with TRBD1 matching 8 bases. Trimming cost V 8 bases and J 4 bases; bases outside gene matches: 18. This CDR3 spans 17 amino acids. Germline loops: CDR1 SNHLY, CDR2 FYNNEI. The CDR3 DNA sequence: TGTGCCAGCCTTACTAGACAGGGGCCCTTAAGGTCCTATGGCTACACCTTC. Its translation is CASLTRQGPLRSYGYTF.

The chain recombines TRBV4-1 with TRBJ2-2; D is ambiguous. The CDR3 has 13 residues. V was shortened by 7 bases and J by 4 bases, with 10 bases between the two germline ends. In germline, CDR1 is MGHRA, CDR2 YSYEKL. Written as DNA, the CDR3 is TGCGCCAGCAAAAATACACTCACCGGGGAGCTGTTTTTT. It yields the protein CASKNTLTGELFF.

The chain carries TRBV20-1 and TRBJ2-4; D not certain. Trimming took off 5 bases at V and 2 bases at J, with 4 bases between the two ends. The CDR3 covers 11 residues. Germline V gene sequence: CDR1 DFQATT, CDR2 SNEGSKA (reference sequence). The CDR3 DNA sequence: TGCAGTGCTGACACCAAAAACATTCAGTACTTC. Translation gives CSADTKNIQYF.

Worth noting for this clone: One end of the junction varies from germline; a read error may be responsible. The same CDR3 is also encoded by other DNA sequences in this sample. The rearrangement links TRBV5-1 to TRBJ2-2; 9 positions agree with TRBD1. Looked up from germline, CDR1 is SGHRS and CDR2 is YFSETQ. This CDR3 region has 16 residues. CDR3 loop: CASSLGTGPNTGELFF. CDR3 in DNA: TGCGCCAGCAGTTTGGGGACAGGGCCGAACACCGGGGAGCTGTTTTTT.

This chain links TRBV7-9 with TRBJ1-3; 8 nucleotides line up with TRBD1. This CDR3 is 15 amino acids long. Germline CDR1 is SEHNR and CDR2 is FQNEAQ (reference sequence). The V segment lost 5 bases and the J segment 2 bases; nucleotides outside the gene matches: 5. This chain's CDR3 is CASSKDRVPGNTIYF. CDR3 DNA sequence: TGTGCCAGCAGCAAGGACAGGGTGCCTGGAAACACCATATATTTT.

The V and J genes are TRBV7-2 and TRBJ2-2; D is possibly TRBD1 (8 bases). The CDR3 extends over 15 amino acids. V lost 5 bases and J lost 7, with 17 bases in between. Germline CDR1 reads SGHTA; CDR2 reads FQGNSA. This CDR3 is CASSRYRGGGGELFF. As DNA, the CDR3 is TGTGCCAGCAGCCGCTACAGGGGGGGAGGCGGGGAGCTGTTTTTT.

The J gene is TRBJ2-2, the V gene TRBV11-2; 10 bases align to TRBD1. The CDR3 covers 16 residues. Germline V gene lookup returns CDR1 SGHAT and CDR2 FQNNGV. The trim removed 5 bases at V and 5 bases at J, leaving 8 bases unmatched. The CDR3 loop reads CASSARTGGFTGELFF. In nucleotides, the CDR3 is TGTGCCAGCAGCGCCCGGACAGGGGGTTTTACCGGGGAGCTGTTTTTT.

The chain employs TRBV5-6 and TRBJ2-7, with D hard to call. Between the trimmed V and J ends, which lost 7 bases and 5 bases, there was a span of 10 bases. The germline gives CDR1 SGHDT, CDR2 YYEEEE. CDR3 length: 11 residues. CDR3: CASQLLHEQYF. The CDR3 DNA follows: TGTGCCAGCCAACTTCTTCACGAGCAGTACTTC.

The chain joins TRBV19 to TRBJ2-7, with D possibly called TRBD1 or TRBD2 (5 bases each). Trimming removed 6 bases at V and 2 bases at J, with 17 bases between. CDR1 is LNHDA and CDR2 is SQIVND in the germline V gene (reference sequence). The CDR3 has 15 amino acids. The CDR3 region has the DNA TGTGCCAGTAGAGGGGCCCCCGAGGGGACCTACGAGCAGTACTTC. Translation gives CASRGAPEGTYEQYF.

The rearrangement uses TRBV5-4 and TRBJ1-2; 9 nucleotides match TRBD1. The germline CDR1 and CDR2 sequences are SGHNT and YYREEE (reference sequence). J lost 4 bases, V lost 4 bases, and 8 bases had no gene match. The CDR3 length is 15 residues. CDR3 protein: CASSLGQGRGYGYTF. Written as DNA, the CDR3 is TGTGCCAGCAGCCTAGGACAGGGGCGAGGCTATGGCTACACCTTC.

The chain employs TRBV29-1 and TRBJ2-5; D unresolved. The germline V gene encodes CDR1 SQVTM and CDR2 ANQGSEA. CDR3 size: 12 residues. CDR3 amino acids: CSTGQYQETQYF. CDR3 nucleotide sequence: TGCAGTACTGGGCAGTACCAAGAGACCCAGTACTTC.

This clone has just one count. This chain links TRBV9 with TRBJ1-2, with D unclear. This CDR3 has 14 amino acids. The germline V gene has CDR1 SGDLS and CDR2 YYNGEE. The V end was cut by 4 bases, the J end by 5 bases, with 15 bases between. The CDR3 region has the DNA TGTGCCAGCAGCCTAACACAAGGACCTTATGGCTACACCTTC. This codes for CASSLTQGPYGYTF.

The chain is built from TRBV7-9 and TRBJ1-1, with D perhaps TRBD1 (6 bases). V lost 7 bases and J lost 6, with 18 bases in between. The length of the CDR3 is 14 residues. Looked up from germline, CDR1 is SEHNR and CDR2 is FQNEAQ (reference sequence). The CDR3 reads CASNIRAGGPEAFF. DNA for the CDR3: TGTGCCAGCAACATAAGGGCGGGGGGCCCTGAAGCTTTCTTT.